The clone carrying this TCR beta chain showed up just a few times. Antigen unknown. This entry belongs to a study of cytomegalovirus exposure and HLA in healthy donors. The overall study: One earlier analysis, a look at roughly 170 million T cells, found some 120 million unique TCR beta sequences.

In germline, CDR1 is ENHRY, CDR2 SYGVKD. This CDR3 comprises 18 residues. V gave up 0 bases and J gave up 10 bases; unmatched junction bases: 14. Overall study results and limits: In a later analysis, several top co-occurrence clusters appeared linked to parvovirus B19, influenza, CMV and Epstein-Barr virus. The majority of CMV-associated TCR beta chains were reported as apparently HLA-restricted in a later analysis.

13 Jbeta primers and 60 Vbeta primers were used for the PCR. Original analysis: Approximately 10 million shared chains were among approximately 80 million unique TCR beta chains counted in a later analysis. Profiling relied on immunoSEQ multiplex PCR, and the TCRdb table lists in-frame clones only, not all of them. V, J and clone size derive from that table, while D and trimming were established from the DNA sequence. The profile covers approximately 160,000 clones, with more than 75% appearing a single time and 0.95% to 1% taken by the ten largest. The source material was PBMCs. The origin of this receptor is a girl under 10 years old in good health and CMV-seropositive. The chain employs TRBV10-3 and TRBJ2-1; 11 bases are a match to TRBD2. CDR3 bases: TGTGCCATCAGTGAGTCGGTCCCTGGTAGCGGGAGGGGTCGGGAGCAGTTCTTC. This gives the protein CAISESVPGSGRGREQFF.